This TCR beta chain was recovered during a study of blood T cell repertoires in COVID-19. Whole-study context: Specimens from acute and convalescent COVID-19 originated in the United States, Italy and Spain. In each case, the material was cDNA or gDNA derived from T cells, B-cell-depleted T cells, or PBMCs.

The CDR3 is made up of 14 amino acids. Germline V gene lookup returns CDR1 SGHRS and CDR2 YFSETQ. V dropped 4 bases and J dropped 5 bases, with 12 bases sitting between them. In the study's own analysis: Amplification with reference gene primers provided the estimates of nucleated cell counts. The repertoire was sequenced with immunoSEQ multiplex PCR; TCRdb's copy has only in-frame clones and lacks some. That table supplies the V and J calls and clone size; D and trimming were determined from the DNA. This repertoire shows 20,000 or so clones, around 89% found once; its top ten account for approximately 7.6%.

Sequencing was carried out using peripheral blood. This chain uses TRBV5-1 with TRBJ2-2, with D possibly being TRBD1 (6 bases). This receptor was identified in a woman aged 55-70 years with active COVID-19. For the CDR3, the DNA is TGCGCCAGCAGCCTCGGGACAAATACCGGGGAGCTGTTTTTT. Translated: CASSLGTNTGELFF.